Listed here are 7 T cell receptor beta chains from one sample, sequenced in a study of blood T cell repertoires in COVID-19. Using immunoSEQ multiplex PCR, the repertoire was profiled, and TCRdb retains in-frame clones only, with some absent. Among about 210,000 clones listed, just over 85% were seen once. The sequenced sample consisted of peripheral blood. The receptors originated from a man younger than 30 with active or convalescent COVID-19.

This rearrangement joins TRBV2 to TRBJ2-1; D gene unclear. CDR3 length equals 15 residues. Germline CDR1 and CDR2: SNHLY and FYNNEI. V lost 4 bases, J lost 7 bases, and 17 bases lay in between. Here the CDR3 DNA reads TGTGCCAGCAGTGTTGGGCAGATCGCCTGGAATGAGCAGTTCTTC. Amino acids: CASSVGQIAWNEQFF.

The chain links TRBV27 to TRBJ1-5; D call uncertain. Trimming left V 5 bases short and J 6 bases short, with 11 bases between. Germline values: CDR1 MNHEY, CDR2 SMNVEV (reference sequence). There are 13 residues in the CDR3. The CDR3 protein is CASSPGIGQPQHF. In DNA, the CDR3 is TGTGCCAGCAGTCCCGGGATTGGTCAGCCCCAGCATTTT.

The genes are TRBV4-1 and TRBJ2-7; D is unclear. Germline V gene data show CDR1 as MGHRA and CDR2 as YSYEKL. The CDR3 contains 16 residues. V was shortened by 0 bases and J by 3 bases, with 15 bases between the two germline ends. CDR3 residues: CASSQEADTPHYEQYF. The CDR3 DNA reads as TGCGCCAGCAGCCAAGAAGCTGATACCCCGCACTACGAGCAGTACTTC.

This clone was seen only once. This rearrangement joins TRBV28 to TRBJ2-3; 8 nucleotides match TRBD2. The V gene's germline CDR1 is MDHEN and CDR2 SYDVKM. Trimming took 5 bases from V and 2 from J; bases not matched to a gene: 6. There are 15 residues in the CDR3. CDR3: CASSVSGANTDTQYF. In nucleotides, the CDR3 is TGTGCCAGCAGTGTTAGCGGGGCCAACACAGATACGCAGTATTTT.

This chain joins TRBV24-1 and TRBJ2-1; D gene ambiguous. This CDR3 has 14 amino acids. Between the trimmed V and J ends, which lost 2 bases and 9 bases, there was a span of 13 bases. Germline lookup yields CDR1 KGHDR and CDR2 SFDVKD. The CDR3 nucleotides are TGTGCCACCAGTGATTCTCTGTCTCCCGGTGAGCAGTTCTTC. Protein: CATSDSLSPGEQFF.

For this clone: Compared with germline, one end of the junction differs, possibly owing to a read error. V is TRBV6-1 and J is TRBJ1-6, with a possible D match to TRBD1 (6 bases). This CDR3 has 15 amino acids. Germline-derived CDR1 and CDR2 are MNHNS and SASEGT. CDR3 bases: TGTGCCAGCAGCGAAGCGGGGGCGGGCAATTCACCCCTCCACTTT. Amino acid sequence: CASSEAGAGNSPLHF.

The gene calls are TRBV28 and TRBJ1-5; 8 positions match TRBD1. This CDR3 comprises 16 residues. The germline V gene has CDR1 MDHEN and CDR2 SYDVKM. V gave up 2 bases and J gave up 0 bases; unmatched junction bases: 3. Here the CDR3 reads CASSLRTGHSNQPQHF. The DNA of the CDR3 is TGTGCCAGCAGTTTAAGGACAGGGCATAGCAATCAGCCCCAGCATTTT.